The 12 T cell receptor beta chains presented below share a single source sample, sequenced in a study of cytomegalovirus exposure and HLA in healthy donors. The study ran its PCR with 60 Vbeta and 13 Jbeta primers. Measured with immunoSEQ multiplex PCR; TCRdb has only the in-frame clones, and not every one. Altogether over 100,000 clones are present, roughly three quarters being singletons, with the ten largest covering 1.3%. Sequencing was carried out using PBMCs. These receptors originate from a woman aged 40 to 50 in good health and CMV-seronegative.

The chain has TRBV6-5 and TRBJ2-1; D might be TRBD2 (5 bases). Germline V gene sequence: CDR1 MNHEY, CDR2 SVGAGI. The ends were cut back, 0 bases at V and 3 bases at J, with 12 bases in the middle. The CDR3 runs 16 residues. CDR3 amino acids: CASSYSFSGGYNEQFF. The CDR3 region has the DNA TGTGCCAGCAGTTACTCGTTTTCAGGAGGCTACAATGAGCAGTTCTTC.

This rearrangement joins TRBV5-1 to TRBJ1-1; the match to TRBD1 covers 7 bases. The germline V gene has CDR1 SGHRS and CDR2 YFSETQ. V was pared by 2 bases and J by 5 bases, with 15 bases of the junction left unmatched. This CDR3 region has 17 residues. This CDR3 is CASSLMVGGGVSTEAFF. In DNA form, the CDR3 reads TGCGCCAGCAGCTTAATGGTAGGAGGGGGCGTTTCTACTGAAGCTTTCTTT.

The table lists this clone with a count of one. The chain couples TRBV7-6 to TRBJ2-5, with 12 bases that match TRBD2. The CDR3 covers 16 residues. Looked up from germline, CDR1 is SGHVS and CDR2 is FNYEAQ. The J segment lost 1 base and the V segment lost 3 bases, leaving 3 bases of the junction unmatched. The CDR3 loop is CASSFLAGGTQETQYF. The CDR3, as DNA: TGTGCCAGCAGCTTTCTAGCGGGGGGGACCCAAGAGACCCAGTACTTC.

The chain uses TRBV5-1 and TRBJ1-5, with D tentatively TRBD1 (5 bases). V was trimmed by 1 base and J by 2 bases, leaving 10 bases between them. The length of the CDR3 is 15 residues. CDR1 is SGHRS, CDR2 YFSETQ, per germline. The CDR3: CASSLSGSGNQPQHF. The CDR3 bases are TGCGCCAGCAGCTTGTCAGGGTCCGGCAATCAGCCCCAGCATTTT. The variable domain in full, completed from reference TRBV5-1 and TRBJ1-5, reads KAGVTQTPRYLIKTRGQQVTLSCSPISGHRSVSWYQQTPGQGLQFLFEYFSETQRNKGNFPGRFSGRQFSNSRSEMNVSTLELGDSALYLCASSLSGSGNQPQHFGDGTRLSIL.

There are a few counts of this clone. Written as DNA, the CDR3 is TGTGCCAGTAGTACCCTCCTCCGGGTGGAGACCCAGTACTTC. Translated: CASSTLLRVETQYF. The chain uses TRBV19 and TRBJ2-5; D uncertain. The CDR3 is made up of 14 amino acids. The V gene lost 4 bases and the J gene lost 5 bases, with 14 bases spanning the gap. Germline V gene sequence: CDR1 LNHDA, CDR2 SQIVND (reference sequence).

The chain is built from TRBV11-2 and TRBJ1-5; D unresolved. The CDR3 is made up of 14 amino acids. V was pared by 5 bases and J by 7 bases, with 15 bases between. Germline V gives CDR1 SGHAT, CDR2 FQNNGV. CDR3 in DNA: TGTGCCAGCAGCCCCGTCGGGGTGGGACAGCCCCAGCATTTT. Protein product: CASSPVGVGQPQHF.

A single count supports this clone. V and J are TRBV10-3 and TRBJ1-3; 9 bases are shared with TRBD1. Germline CDR1 is ENHRY and CDR2 is SYGVKD. Trimming removed 4 bases from V and 8 bases from J; junction bases left unmatched: 6. This CDR3 is built from 14 residues. CDR3 DNA sequence: TGTGCCATCAGTGTTACGGGACAGGGCGACACCATATATTTT. Its translation: CAISVTGQGDTIYF.

The J gene is TRBJ2-2, the V gene TRBV6-6, with 8 bases fitting TRBD2. The germline gives CDR1 MNHNY, CDR2 SVGAGI (reference sequence). V lost 6 bases, J lost 7 bases, and 7 bases stayed unmatched. CDR3 length: 14 residues. CDR3 DNA sequence: TGTGCCAGCAGACTCGGGGGGGCGGTCGGGGAGCTGTTTTTT. Residues: CASRLGGAVGELFF.

The chain links TRBV30 to TRBJ1-2, with TRBD1 matching 7 bases. The CDR3 extends over 14 amino acids. Looked up from germline, CDR1 is GTSNPN and CDR2 is SVGIG (reference sequence). The ends lost 2 bases at V and 7 bases at J; junction bases unmatched: 10. CDR3 residues: CAWSYGRGLTGYTF. The CDR3 DNA reads TGTGCCTGGAGTTACGGGAGGGGGCTAACTGGCTACACCTTC.

This clone has more than one count but fewer than ten. The rearrangement links TRBV5-5 to TRBJ1-3; D may be TRBD1 (5 bases). CDR3 length: 15 residues. Germline V CDR1 and CDR2: SGHKS, YYEKEE (reference sequence). V lost 8 bases, J lost 1 base, and 16 bases lay in between. CDR3 nucleotide sequence: TGTGCCAGTAAGCGACAGAGCACTTCTGGAAACACCATATATTTT. This codes for CASKRQSTSGNTIYF. The whole variable domain, remainder taken from reference TRBV5-5 and TRBJ1-3, is DAGVTQSPTHLIKTRGQQVTLRCSPISGHKSVSWYQQVLGQGPQFIFQYYEKEERGRGNFPDRFSARQFPNYSSELNVNALLLGDSALYLCASKRQSTSGNTIYFGEGSWLTVV.

The chain combines TRBV19 with TRBJ1-3; D is undetermined. V was shortened by 6 bases and J by 0 bases, with 6 bases between the two germline ends. From germline, CDR1 is LNHDA and CDR2 SQIVND (reference sequence). The CDR3 spans 13 residues. CDR3 region: CASSLRSGNTIYF. For the CDR3, the DNA is TGTGCCAGTAGCCTACGCTCTGGAAACACCATATATTTT.

The chain combines TRBV28 with TRBJ2-7; D uncertain. From germline, CDR1 is MDHEN and CDR2 SYDVKM. This CDR3 has 12 residues. The germline V and J ends were trimmed by 4 bases and 1 base, with 5 bases remaining between them. The CDR3 is CASSYRSYEQYF. The CDR3 bases are TGTGCCAGCAGTTACCGGTCCTACGAGCAGTACTTC.